These 8 T cell receptor beta chains originate from one sample sequenced in a study of spatial heterogeneity in lung cancer. Time point noted: sample taken at primary tumor resection. Researchers sequenced whole RNA taken from tumor, nontumor lung or frozen PBMC without sorting. MiXCR was run by TCRdb on the 5' RACE reads, yielding one entry per CDR3 protein. The sample has roughly 3,000 distinct CDR3 sequences; over 9.5% are singletons. The sequences come from normal lung tissue next to the tumor, collected at surgery. The receptors shown here come from a male donor with early-stage non-small cell lung cancer.

At least ten counts were recorded for this clonotype. The chain combines TRBV6-5 with TRBJ2-5; 7 bases map to TRBD1. The CDR3 spans 14 residues. J was trimmed by 4 bases and V by 5 bases; bases with no gene match: 7. The germline CDR1 and CDR2 sequences are MNHEY and SVGAGI. CDR3 residues: CASSPQGGRETQYF. CDR3 sequence (DNA): TGTGCCAGCAGTCCACAAGGGGGCAGAGAGACCCAGTACTTC.

In its sample, this clonotype ranks as medium-sized. The J gene is TRBJ2-3, the V gene TRBV25-1; weak D call: TRBD2 (7 bases). V was shortened by 3 bases and J by 5 bases, with 12 bases between the two germline ends. Germline V gene data show CDR1 as MGHDK and CDR2 as SYGVNS. The CDR3 is 14 residues long. The CDR3 DNA reads TGTGCCAGCAGTGATCAGGGGAGGGGAGATACGCAGTATTTT. Residues: CASSDQGRGDTQYF.

Relative to its sample, this clonotype is medium-sized (0.01 to 0.1%). The CDR3 region has the DNA TGTGCCAGCAGCTTCCCATCTACAGCGAACACTGAAGCTTTCTTT. Amino acid sequence: CASSFPSTANTEAFF. This chain links TRBV7-9 with TRBJ1-1; D unresolved. Germline assignment: CDR1 SEHNR and CDR2 FQNEAQ (reference sequence). This CDR3 is built from 15 residues. V was clipped by 3 bases and J by 1 base, with 12 bases between them.

This clonotype came up many times. The rearrangement links TRBV12-3 or TRBV12-4 to TRBJ1-1, with no clear D. The CDR3 runs 13 residues. V lost 1 base, J lost 6 bases, and 9 bases lay in between. In nucleotides, the CDR3 is TGTGCCAGCAGTTTAGACGGGTCTCCTGAAGCTTTCTTT. This sequence encodes CASSLDGSPEAFF.

This clonotype was recorded at least ten times. The J gene is TRBJ2-1, the V gene TRBV7-2; D uncertain. This CDR3 has 16 amino acids. The V end lost 0 bases, the J end lost 0 bases, and 9 bases lay between the germline ends. Per germline, CDR1 SGHTA and CDR2 FQGNSA. The DNA for the CDR3 is TGTGCCAGCAGCTTAGCGTACAGCACCTCCTACAATGAGCAGTTCTTC. The encoded protein is CASSLAYSTSYNEQFF.

Within the sample, this clonotype is medium-sized (0.01 to 0.1%). V gene TRBV28 combines with J gene TRBJ1-1; D gene ambiguous. Germline V gene sequence: CDR1 MDHEN, CDR2 SYDVKM. CDR3 length: 14 amino acids. Trimming stripped 7 bases from V and 0 bases from J, with 12 bases between. CDR3 sequence (DNA): TGTGCCAGCACCCTGACGCAGGTGAACACTGAAGCTTTCTTT. This encodes CASTLTQVNTEAFF.

As concerns this clonotype: Lacking the conserved final phenylalanine or tryptophan, this CDR3 likely reflects a read error. CDR3 sequence: CASSFFGPEGSYNSPLHS. The CDR3 region has the DNA TGCGCCAGCAGCTTTTTCGGACCAGAGGGGTCCTATAATTCACCCCTCCACTCT. The chain is built from TRBV5-1 and TRBJ1-6, with D possibly matching TRBD1 (5 bases). CDR1 SGHRS and CDR2 YFSETQ come from the germline V gene. Between the trimmed V and J ends, which lost 2 bases and 1 base, there was a span of 16 bases. The CDR3 is made up of 18 amino acids.

In this sample, this clonotype is medium-sized. For the CDR3, the DNA is TGTGCCAGCAGCACAGGGGTGGTTGCAGATACGCAGTATTTT. This codes for CASSTGVVADTQYF. The chain joins TRBV27 to TRBJ2-3, with 7 bases matching TRBD1. The CDR3 contains 14 residues. V lost 6 bases and J lost 4; bases outside the gene matches: 7. Per germline, CDR1 MNHEY and CDR2 SMNVEV (reference sequence).